The clone carrying this T cell receptor (beta chain) appeared a few times. The CDR3 consists of 15 residues. CDR1 LGHNA and CDR2 YSLEER come from the germline V gene. The ends were cut back, 1 base at V and 2 bases at J, with 8 bases in the middle. The data stem from a study of blood T cell repertoires in COVID-19. Looking at the study overall: The samples span acute and convalescent COVID-19 from the United States, Italy and Spain. PBMCs, B-cell-depleted T cells, or T cells were the source of the cDNA or gDNA that made up the material.

In the original workflow: Reference gene primer amplification gave estimated nucleated cell counts. Libraries were prepared by immunoSEQ multiplex PCR; TCRdb keeps only in-frame clonotypes and omits some of them. V and J calls and clone size are copied from that table; D and trimming were computed from the DNA. The data hold over 200,000 clones, with around 90% observed a single time. This TCR was recovered from a woman aged 25-40 years with acute or convalescent COVID-19. The rearrangement uses TRBV4-3 and TRBJ2-2; D gene ambiguous. The sequenced sample was peripheral blood. This CDR3 is CASSQVETNTGELFF. The CDR3 DNA is TGCGCCAGCAGCCAAGTTGAGACTAACACCGGGGAGCTGTTTTTT.